The clone carrying this T cell receptor (beta chain) occurred a few times. The antigen remains undetermined. This entry belongs to a study of shared clonotypes between healthy human individuals. Findings and caveats of the study: Estimated clonotype richness was generally higher in naive than memory subsets.

Replicate PCRs run on sorted subsets employed 200 ng DNA, around 31,000 T cell genomes. Using immunoSEQ multiplex PCR, the repertoire was profiled, and TCRdb retains in-frame clones only, with some absent. The sample includes 600,000 to 700,000 clones, around three quarters seen only once; the top ten take around 2%. The origin of this receptor is a woman aged 25 to 39 in good health. The sequenced sample consisted of memory CD4+ T cells sorted from blood. Regarding subset: CD45RA-negative fraction.

The CDR3 coding sequence is TGTGCCAGCAGCCTAACAGGGGCACAGCCCCAGCATTTT. Protein product: CASSLTGAQPQHF. The rearrangement uses TRBV14 and TRBJ1-5; 7 bases agree with TRBD1. The CDR3 length is 13 residues. In germline, CDR1 is SGHDN, CDR2 FVKESK. V shed 4 bases and J 7 bases; nucleotides not matched to a gene: 4.